The 3 T cell receptor beta chains below come from one sample, sequenced in a study of T cell repertoires in cytomegalovirus infection. TCRdb recomputed calls from the reads with MiXCR, one row per CDR3 protein. The table lists fewer than 350,000 distinct CDR3 sequences, roughly a sixth of them singletons, with 12% in the top ten. The sample comprised PBMCs. These receptors were collected from a human donor in good health (CMV status not recorded). Some clones in this sample may be carry-over from other donors' samples.

This clonotype was seen only a few times. The CDR3 spells CASSLPGGLEAFF. CDR3 bases: TGTGCCAGCAGCTTACCCGGTGGCCTTGAAGCTTTCTTT. V and J are TRBV5-5 and TRBJ1-1; D not certain. The CDR3 sequence is 13 residues long. The V gene's germline CDR1 is SGHKS and CDR2 YYEKEE (reference sequence). The V end was cut by 2 bases, the J end by 7 bases, with 12 bases between.

This clonotype was found many times. The chain joins TRBV12-3 or TRBV12-4 to TRBJ1-2; TRBD1 aligns across 9 bases. The J segment lost 2 bases and the V segment lost 5 bases, leaving 9 bases of the junction unmatched. The CDR3 covers 16 residues. The CDR3 coding sequence is TGTGCCAGCAGTCCCCGAAGGACAGGGGTAAACTATGGCTACACCTTC. This translates into CASSPRRTGVNYGYTF.

This clonotype showed up just a few times. The V gene is TRBV19, the J gene TRBJ2-3, with D hard to call. V lost 6 bases, J lost 0 bases, and 13 bases lay in between. Germline V gene sequence: CDR1 LNHDA, CDR2 SQIVND (reference sequence). The CDR3 contains 15 residues. DNA of the CDR3: TGTGCCAGTAGAAGCCGGCGACTTAGCACAGATACGCAGTATTTT. It translates to CASRSRRLSTDTQYF.